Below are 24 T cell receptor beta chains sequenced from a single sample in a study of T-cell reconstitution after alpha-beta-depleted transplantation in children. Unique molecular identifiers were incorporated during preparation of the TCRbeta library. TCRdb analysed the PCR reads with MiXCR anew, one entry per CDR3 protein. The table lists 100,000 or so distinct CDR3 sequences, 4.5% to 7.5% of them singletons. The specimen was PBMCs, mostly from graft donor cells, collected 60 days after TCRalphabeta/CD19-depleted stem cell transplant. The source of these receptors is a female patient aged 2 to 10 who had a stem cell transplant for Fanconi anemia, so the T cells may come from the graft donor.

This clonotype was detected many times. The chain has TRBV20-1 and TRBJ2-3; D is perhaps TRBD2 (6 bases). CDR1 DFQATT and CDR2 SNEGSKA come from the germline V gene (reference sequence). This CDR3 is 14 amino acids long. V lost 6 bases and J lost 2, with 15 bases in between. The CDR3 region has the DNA TGCAGTGCGCCTCGGGGGACTGCCACAGATACGCAGTATTTT. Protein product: CSAPRGTATDTQYF.

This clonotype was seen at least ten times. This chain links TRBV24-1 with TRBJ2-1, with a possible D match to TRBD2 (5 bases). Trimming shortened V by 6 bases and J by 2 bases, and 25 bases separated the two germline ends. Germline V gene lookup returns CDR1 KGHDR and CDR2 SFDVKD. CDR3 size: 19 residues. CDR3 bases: TGTGCCACCAGTCAAAGAGGACGGGAATCCCCCTCGGCCTACAATGAGCAGTTCTTC. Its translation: CATSQRGRESPSAYNEQFF.

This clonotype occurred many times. The CDR3 sequence is CASSSTQGAFSEQYF. The CDR3 bases are TGTGCCAGCAGTTCCACACAGGGGGCTTTTAGTGAGCAGTACTTC. This sequence joins TRBV28 and TRBJ2-7, with 9 bases identical to TRBD1. Looked up from germline, CDR1 is MDHEN and CDR2 is SYDVKM. V gave up 4 bases and J gave up 7 bases; unmatched junction bases: 11. The CDR3 totals 15 residues.

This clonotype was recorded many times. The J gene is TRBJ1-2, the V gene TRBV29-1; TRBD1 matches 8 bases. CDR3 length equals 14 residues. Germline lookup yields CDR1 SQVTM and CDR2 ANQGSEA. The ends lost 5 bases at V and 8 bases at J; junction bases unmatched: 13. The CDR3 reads CSVTGRTGKLGYTF. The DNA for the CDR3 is TGCAGCGTTACGGGGAGGACAGGGAAGCTGGGCTACACCTTC.

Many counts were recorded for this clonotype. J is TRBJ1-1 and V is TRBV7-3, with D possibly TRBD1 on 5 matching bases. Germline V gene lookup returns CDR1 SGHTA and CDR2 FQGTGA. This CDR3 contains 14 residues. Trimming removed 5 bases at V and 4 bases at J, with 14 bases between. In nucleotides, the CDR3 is TGTGCCAGCAGCAAGGACCAAAGGGGCACTGAAGCTTTCTTT. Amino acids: CASSKDQRGTEAFF.

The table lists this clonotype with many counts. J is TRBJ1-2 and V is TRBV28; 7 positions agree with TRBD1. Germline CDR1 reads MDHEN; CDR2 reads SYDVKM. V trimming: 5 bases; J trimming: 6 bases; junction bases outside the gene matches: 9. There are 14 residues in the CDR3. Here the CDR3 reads CASSLYRGTDGYTF. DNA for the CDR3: TGTGCCAGCAGTCTTTACAGGGGAACGGATGGCTACACCTTC.

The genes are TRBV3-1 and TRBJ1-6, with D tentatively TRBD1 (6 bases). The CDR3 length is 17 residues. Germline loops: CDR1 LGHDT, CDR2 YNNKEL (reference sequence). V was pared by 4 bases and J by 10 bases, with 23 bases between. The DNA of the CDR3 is TGTGCCAGCAGCCCGATGACAGGCCTAGAGGGGACCTCACCCCTCCACTTT. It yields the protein CASSPMTGLEGTSPLHF.

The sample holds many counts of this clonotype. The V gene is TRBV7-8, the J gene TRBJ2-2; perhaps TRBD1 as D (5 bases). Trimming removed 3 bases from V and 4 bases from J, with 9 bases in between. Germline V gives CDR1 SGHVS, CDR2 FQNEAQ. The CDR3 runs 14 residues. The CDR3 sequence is CASSFRGITGELFF. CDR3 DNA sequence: TGTGCCAGCAGCTTTAGGGGAATCACCGGGGAGCTGTTTTTT.

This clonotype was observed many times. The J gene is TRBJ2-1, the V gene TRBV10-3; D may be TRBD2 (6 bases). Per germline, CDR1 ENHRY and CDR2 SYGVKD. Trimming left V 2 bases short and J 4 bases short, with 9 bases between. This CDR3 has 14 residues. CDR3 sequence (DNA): TGTGCCATCAGTGAGGGAGGGATATACAATGAGCAGTTCTTC. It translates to CAISEGGIYNEQFF.

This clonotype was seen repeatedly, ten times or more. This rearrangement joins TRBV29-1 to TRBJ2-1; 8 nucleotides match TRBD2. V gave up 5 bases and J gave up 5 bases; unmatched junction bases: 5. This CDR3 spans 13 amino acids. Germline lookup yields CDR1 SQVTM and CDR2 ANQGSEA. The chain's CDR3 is CSVTGTSNNEQFF. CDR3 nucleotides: TGCAGCGTTACCGGGACTAGTAACAATGAGCAGTTCTTC.

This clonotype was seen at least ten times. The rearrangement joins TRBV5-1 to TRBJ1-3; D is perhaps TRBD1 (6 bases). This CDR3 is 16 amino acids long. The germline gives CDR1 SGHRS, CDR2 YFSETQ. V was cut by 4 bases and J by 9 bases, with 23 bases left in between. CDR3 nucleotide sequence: TGCGCCAGCAGCGGGGGACCTTCTGAGGGGGACGGCACCATATATTTT. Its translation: CASSGGPSEGDGTIYF.

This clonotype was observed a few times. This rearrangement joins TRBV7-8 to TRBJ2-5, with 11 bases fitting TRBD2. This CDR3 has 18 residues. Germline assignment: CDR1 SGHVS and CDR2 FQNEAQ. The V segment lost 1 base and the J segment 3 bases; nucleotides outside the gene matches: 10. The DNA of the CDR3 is TGTGCCAGCAGCTTAGAGGACCGACTAGCGGGATGGGAAGAGACCCAGTACTTC. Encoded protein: CASSLEDRLAGWEETQYF.

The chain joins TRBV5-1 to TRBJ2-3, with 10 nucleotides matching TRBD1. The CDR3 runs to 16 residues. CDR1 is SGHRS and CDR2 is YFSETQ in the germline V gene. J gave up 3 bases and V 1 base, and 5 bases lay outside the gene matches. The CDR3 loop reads CASSLPGTGATDTQYF. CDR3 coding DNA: TGCGCCAGCAGCTTGCCGGGGACAGGGGCAACAGATACGCAGTATTTT.

CDR3 sequence: CASSLGGAVWVRGTEAFF. DNA for the CDR3: TGTGCCAGCAGCTTAGGAGGGGCGGTGTGGGTAAGGGGCACTGAAGCTTTCTTT. The chain carries TRBV7-2 and TRBJ1-1, with D perhaps TRBD1 (5 bases). V lost 1 base and J lost 4, with 22 bases in between. The CDR3 sequence is 18 residues long. From germline, CDR1 is SGHTA and CDR2 FQGNSA.

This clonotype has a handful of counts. The CDR3 loop is CSVLIPGEGNEQFF. The CDR3 nucleotides are TGCAGCGTTTTAATTCCAGGTGAAGGCAATGAGCAGTTCTTC. The V gene is TRBV29-1, the J gene TRBJ2-1; no reliable D call. Germline assignment: CDR1 SQVTM and CDR2 ANQGSEA. This CDR3 contains 14 residues. V lost 5 bases and J lost 6, with 17 bases in between.

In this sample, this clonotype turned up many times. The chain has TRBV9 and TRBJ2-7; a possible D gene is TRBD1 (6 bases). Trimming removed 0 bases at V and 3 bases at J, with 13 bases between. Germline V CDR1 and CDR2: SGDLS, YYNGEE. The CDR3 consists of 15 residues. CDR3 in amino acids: CASSVEDSPIYEQYF. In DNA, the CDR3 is TGTGCCAGCAGCGTAGAGGACAGCCCCATCTACGAGCAGTACTTC.

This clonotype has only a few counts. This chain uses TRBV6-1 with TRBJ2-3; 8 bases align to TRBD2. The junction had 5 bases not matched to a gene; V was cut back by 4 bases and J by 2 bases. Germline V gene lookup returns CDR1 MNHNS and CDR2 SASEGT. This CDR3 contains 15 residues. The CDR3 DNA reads TGTGCCAGCAGTGGGACTAGCCTCTTCACAGATACGCAGTATTTT. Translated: CASSGTSLFTDTQYF.

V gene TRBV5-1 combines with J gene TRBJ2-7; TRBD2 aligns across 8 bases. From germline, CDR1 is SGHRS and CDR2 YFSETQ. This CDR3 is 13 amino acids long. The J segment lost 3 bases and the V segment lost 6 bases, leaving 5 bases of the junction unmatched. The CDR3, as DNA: TGCGCCAGCACGCCGGGGGGGGGCTACGAGCAGTACTTC. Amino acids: CASTPGGGYEQYF.

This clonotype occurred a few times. The CDR3 DNA reads TGTGCCAGCTCACCTTTGACAGACACAGATACGCAGTATTTT. It yields the protein CASSPLTDTDTQYF. This chain links TRBV18 with TRBJ2-3, with TRBD1 as a possible D gene (5 bases). CDR3 length: 14 residues. The germline V and J ends were trimmed by 3 bases and 2 bases, with 9 bases remaining between them. From germline, CDR1 is KGHSH and CDR2 LQKENI.

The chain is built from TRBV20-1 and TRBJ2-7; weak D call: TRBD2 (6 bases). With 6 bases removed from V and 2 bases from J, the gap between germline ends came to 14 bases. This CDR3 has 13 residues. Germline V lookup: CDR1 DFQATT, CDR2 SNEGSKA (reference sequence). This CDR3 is CSATPGDPYEQYF. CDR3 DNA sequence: TGCAGTGCAACCCCGGGGGATCCCTACGAGCAGTACTTC.

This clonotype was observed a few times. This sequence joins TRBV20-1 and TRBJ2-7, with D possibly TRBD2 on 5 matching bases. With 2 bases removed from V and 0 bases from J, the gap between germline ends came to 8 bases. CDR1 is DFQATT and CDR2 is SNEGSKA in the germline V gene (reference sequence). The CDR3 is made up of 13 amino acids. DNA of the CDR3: TGCAGTGCTAGATCCGGGATCTCCTACGAGCAGTACTTC. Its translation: CSARSGISYEQYF.

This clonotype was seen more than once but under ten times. The CDR3 is CAWRRRTLGEQFF. The CDR3 nucleotides are TGTGCCTGGAGACGGAGGACACTGGGTGAGCAGTTCTTC. The chain employs TRBV30 and TRBJ2-1; tentatively, D is TRBD1 or TRBD2 (5 bases each). The germline V and J ends were trimmed by 3 bases and 9 bases, with 15 bases remaining between them. Germline V gene lookup returns CDR1 GTSNPN and CDR2 SVGIG (reference sequence). CDR3 length: 13 amino acids.

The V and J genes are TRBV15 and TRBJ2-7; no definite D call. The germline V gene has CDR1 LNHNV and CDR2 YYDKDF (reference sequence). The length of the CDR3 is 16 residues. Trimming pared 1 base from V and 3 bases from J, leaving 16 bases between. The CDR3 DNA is TGTGCCACCAGCAGAGTTGTGGCAGGAACATTCTACGAGCAGTACTTC. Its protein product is CATSRVVAGTFYEQYF.

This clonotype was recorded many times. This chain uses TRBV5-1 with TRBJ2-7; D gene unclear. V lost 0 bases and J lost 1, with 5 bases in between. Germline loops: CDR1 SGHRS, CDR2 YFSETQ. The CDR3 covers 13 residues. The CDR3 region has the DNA TGCGCCAGCAGCTTGGCCGTGTCCTACGAGCAGTACTTC. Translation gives CASSLAVSYEQYF.